The clone carrying this T cell receptor (beta chain) was counted only a few times. This specimen belongs to a study of T cell repertoires in cytomegalovirus infection. Study at large: Matching HLA type, along with CMV infection, was indicated by public TCR beta signatures.

Per the germline V gene, CDR1 is SNHLY and CDR2 is FYNNEI. The V and J ends lost 6 bases and 4 bases, in that order; junction bases with no gene match: 5. The CDR3 has 14 amino acids. TCRdb reprocessed the reads with MiXCR, giving one entry per CDR3 protein. The sample has over 100,000 distinct CDR3 sequences, approximately 15% seen once; the top ten hold 8% to 9.5%. The chain carries TRBV2 and TRBJ2-3, with 9 bases lining up with TRBD1. The specimen sequenced was PBMCs. The origin of this receptor is a human donor in good health (CMV status not recorded). Some clones in this sample may be carry-over from other donors' samples. As DNA, the CDR3 is TGTGCCAGCAGCCGGGACAGGGTTGCAGATACGCAGTATTTT. This sequence encodes CASSRDRVADTQYF.